The clone carrying this T cell receptor beta chain has just a few counts. Its antigen is not identified. The read comes to an end 3 residues before the CDR3 does, leaving the germline J gene to fill in the end. The record originates from a study of T cell clonality in common variable immunodeficiency. Whole-study results and caveats: Reportedly, TCR beta sequences from common variable immunodeficiency showed fewer deletions and N-nucleotide insertions.

CVID and control samples used equivalent genomic DNA input. Profiling relied on immunoSEQ multiplex PCR, and the TCRdb table lists in-frame clones only, not all of them. Altogether around 30,000 clones were found in the sample, and no singletons occur. Heparinized whole blood, about 4.5 to 9 ml, came from each donor. The CDR3 is made up of 12 amino acids. From germline, CDR1 is SGHAT and CDR2 FQNNGV. Trimming took off 3 bases at V and 5 bases at J, with 8 bases between the two ends. The chain uses TRBV11-2 and TRBJ2-7, with a weak D call TRBD2 (5 bases). The sequence came from a human donor with common variable immunodeficiency. The sample was peripheral blood mononuclear cells. CDR3 DNA, as far as it was read: TGTGCCAGCAGCTTGGAGCGGCACGAG. Translating it yields CASSLERHE. The full CDR3 protein is CASSLERHEQYF.